A selection of T cell receptor beta chains follows, all from one sample in a study of OX40 agonist ivuxolimab in advanced cancers. Here immunoSEQ multiplex PCR was the method, and the copy in TCRdb shows in-frame clones only, minus some. Among roughly 70,000 clones, about nine tenths were seen once, and the ten largest hold approximately 0.5%. Sequencing used CD4+ or CD8+ T cells sorted from blood, obtained in a trial of the OX40 agonist ivuxolimab. The receptor set was obtained from an adult with an advanced solid tumor such as melanoma, head and neck, liver or kidney cancer. Both conserved end residues are part of each CDR3. The D gene is left open where the match is weak. Not every row has a clone size; where given, it reads once, few, many or a size class.

v_call: TRBV2
j_call: TRBJ1-6
d_call: NA
clone_size: NA
cdr3_nt: TGTGCCAGCAGTCTCAACAGGTTTGGGTCACCCCTCCACTTT
cdr3_aa: CASSLNRFGSPLHF

v_call: TRBV7-2
j_call: TRBJ2-5
d_call: NA
clone_size: once
cdr3_nt: TGTGCCAGCAACACTGTCGCGGGGGCCCCAGAGACCCAGTACTTC
cdr3_aa: CASNTVAGAPETQYF

v_call: TRBV4-2
j_call: TRBJ1-5
d_call: NA
clone_size: NA
cdr3_nt: TGTGCCAGCAGCCTAAGCGTCAGGGGCCAATATAGCAATCAGCCCCAGCATTTT
cdr3_aa: CASSLSVRGQYSNQPQHF

v_call: TRBV27
j_call: TRBJ1-1
d_call: TRBD1
clone_size: NA
cdr3_nt: TGTGCCAGCAGACTGGACAGGTTGAACACTGAAGCTTTCTTT
cdr3_aa: CASRLDRLNTEAFF

v_call: TRBV7-9
j_call: TRBJ1-5
d_call: NA
clone_size: NA
cdr3_nt: TGTGCCAGCAGCTTACAGGGTAGTCAGCCCCAGCATTTT
cdr3_aa: CASSLQGSQPQHF

v_call: TRBV6-5
j_call: TRBJ1-3
d_call: NA
clone_size: NA
cdr3_nt: TGTGCCAGCAGTTACCGGGGGGGCGCGACTGGAAACACCATATATTTT
cdr3_aa: CASSYRGGATGNTIYF

v_call: TRBV2
j_call: TRBJ2-5
d_call: NA
clone_size: NA
cdr3_nt: TGTGCCAGCAGGCAGGGAGAGACCCAGTACTTC
cdr3_aa: CASRQGETQYF

v_call: TRBV5-1
j_call: TRBJ1-6
d_call: NA
clone_size: once
cdr3_nt: TGCGCCAGCAGCTTAGAAGGTGATTCACCCCTCCACTTT
cdr3_aa: CASSLEGDSPLHF

v_call: TRBV5-6
j_call: TRBJ1-2
d_call: NA
clone_size: NA
cdr3_nt: TGTGCCAGCAGCTCCGGTCCCCAGGGGCTGCAGGGTGGCTACACCTTC
cdr3_aa: CASSSGPQGLQGGYTF

v_call: TRBV9
j_call: TRBJ2-7
d_call: NA
clone_size: NA
cdr3_nt: TGTGCCAGCAGCGCGAGGACGGGGAGCTCCTACGAGCAGTACTTC
cdr3_aa: CASSARTGSSYEQYF

v_call: TRBV19
j_call: TRBJ1-2
d_call: NA
clone_size: NA
cdr3_nt: TGTGCCAGTAAAATGGCCGGAGGGGAGGGCTATGGCTACACCTTC
cdr3_aa: CASKMAGGEGYGYTF

v_call: TRBV28
j_call: TRBJ1-2
d_call: TRBD1
clone_size: NA
cdr3_nt: TGTGCCAGCAAGGGAGCCGGACAGGGGTACTATGGCTACACCTTC
cdr3_aa: CASKGAGQGYYGYTF

v_call: TRBV7-9
j_call: TRBJ2-1
d_call: TRBD2
clone_size: NA
cdr3_nt: TGTGCCAGCAGCCGGTCCCTGGGAGCGGGGGGGTACAATGAGCAGTTCTTC
cdr3_aa: CASSRSLGAGGYNEQFF

v_call: TRBV5-1
j_call: TRBJ2-7
d_call: NA
clone_size: NA
cdr3_nt: TGCGCCAGCAGCTTGTCCCCAGGGGCCGCTGAGGAGCAGTACTTC
cdr3_aa: CASSLSPGAAEEQYF

v_call: TRBV5-6
j_call: TRBJ1-4
d_call: NA
clone_size: medium-sized
cdr3_nt: TGTGCCAGCAGCTTGGGGGCAACTAATGAAAAACTGTTTTTT
cdr3_aa: CASSLGATNEKLFF

v_call: TRBV19
j_call: TRBJ1-2
d_call: NA
clone_size: NA
cdr3_nt: TGTGCCAGTAGTATTAAGTCTGGAGCCCTCTATGGCTACACCTTC
cdr3_aa: CASSIKSGALYGYTF

v_call: TRBV14
j_call: TRBJ1-2
d_call: NA
clone_size: NA
cdr3_nt: TGTGCCAGCAGCCAAGCTAACTCAGGGAATGGCTACACCTTC
cdr3_aa: CASSQANSGNGYTF

v_call: TRBV6-1
j_call: TRBJ2-7
d_call: TRBD1
clone_size: NA
cdr3_nt: TGTGCCAGCAGACACGACAGGGCTAGTCTCTACGAGCAGTACTTC
cdr3_aa: CASRHDRASLYEQYF

v_call: TRBV4-1
j_call: TRBJ2-5
d_call: TRBD2
clone_size: NA
cdr3_nt: TGCGCCAGCAGCCAAGTACGCGGGGGGGCTCTGGAGACCCAGTACTTC
cdr3_aa: CASSQVRGGALETQYF

v_call: TRBV5-4
j_call: TRBJ1-2
d_call: TRBD1
clone_size: NA
cdr3_nt: TGTGCCAGCAGCTTCCGGACAGGGTATCTTTCCTACACCTTC
cdr3_aa: CASSFRTGYLSYTF

v_call: TRBV7-2
j_call: TRBJ2-1
d_call: TRBD2
clone_size: once
cdr3_nt: TGTGCCAGCAGCCCGGGACTAGCCCTCAATGAGCAGTTCTTC
cdr3_aa: CASSPGLALNEQFF